This TCR beta chain was sequenced in a study of vaccination effects on CD4 cells after COVID-19. Across the study: Following the second dose by a median of 72 days, the post-vaccine samples were obtained.

This table comes from immunoSEQ multiplex PCR, and its TCRdb copy is limited to in-frame clones, with some not included. This table has over 80,000 clones, over 70% appearing once. Antigen-specific CD4+ T cells were expanded with viral peptide pools in the ViraFEST assay before sequencing. Culturing for nine to ten days preceded CD4+ T cell isolation. Every participant took two doses of the BNT162b2 or mRNA-1273 vaccine. Culturing of about 2 million PBMC per well took place with approximately 9.3 IU/ml IL-2 and 7.5 to 10 ug/ml peptides. At days 3 and 7, half of the medium was exchanged for IL-2 medium. Study results and caveats: Pronounced clonal contraction occurred in clones induced by infection and by vaccine late after vaccination.

The germline gives CDR1 MNHEY, CDR2 SVGAGI. V gave up 5 bases and J gave up 4 bases; unmatched junction bases: 8. This CDR3 spans 15 amino acids. Regarding this clone: Its antigen is not known.

Sequenced material: CD4+ T cells from PBMCs cultured with HCoV-OC43 spike peptides, taken after COVID-19 vaccination. The subset: HCoV-OC43 spike overlapping peptide pool stimulation. The receptor was isolated from a human donor who received a COVID-19 vaccine. The rearrangement uses TRBV6-5 and TRBJ1-1; 9 bases fit TRBD1. The CDR3, as DNA: TGTGCCAGCAGTCGCGGGACAGGGTCGGGCACTGAAGCTTTCTTT. This gives the protein CASSRGTGSGTEAFF.